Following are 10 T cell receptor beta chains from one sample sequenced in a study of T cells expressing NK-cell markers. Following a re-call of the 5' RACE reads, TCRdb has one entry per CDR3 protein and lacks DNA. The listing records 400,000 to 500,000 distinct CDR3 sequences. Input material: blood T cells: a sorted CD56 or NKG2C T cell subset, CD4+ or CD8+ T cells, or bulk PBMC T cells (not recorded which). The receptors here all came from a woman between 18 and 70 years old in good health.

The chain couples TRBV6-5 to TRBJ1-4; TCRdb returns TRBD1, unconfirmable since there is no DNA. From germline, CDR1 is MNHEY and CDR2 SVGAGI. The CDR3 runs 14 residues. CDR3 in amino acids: CASSFPSGDEKLFF.

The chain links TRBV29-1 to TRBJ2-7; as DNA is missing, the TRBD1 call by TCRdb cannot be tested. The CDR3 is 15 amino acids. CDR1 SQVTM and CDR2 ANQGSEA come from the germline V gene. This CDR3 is CSVEVPPGGWAEQYF.

CDR3 sequence reads: CASSLNTNQPQHF. The chain joins TRBV12-3 or TRBV12-4 to TRBJ1-5. The CDR3 loop spans 13 amino acids.

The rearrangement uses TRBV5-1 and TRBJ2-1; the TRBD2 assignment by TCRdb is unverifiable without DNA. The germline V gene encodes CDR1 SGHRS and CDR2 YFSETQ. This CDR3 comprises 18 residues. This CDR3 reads CASSLSTLAGGSYNEQFF.

CDR3 region: CSARDPRPGNTIYF. The chain is built from TRBV20-1 and TRBJ1-3; the TRBD1 assignment by TCRdb is unverifiable without DNA. The germline CDR1 and CDR2 sequences are DFQATT and SNEGSKA (reference sequence). The CDR3 is 14 residues long.

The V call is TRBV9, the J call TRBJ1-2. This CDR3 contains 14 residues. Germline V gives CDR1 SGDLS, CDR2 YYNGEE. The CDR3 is CASWGTETTGGYTF.

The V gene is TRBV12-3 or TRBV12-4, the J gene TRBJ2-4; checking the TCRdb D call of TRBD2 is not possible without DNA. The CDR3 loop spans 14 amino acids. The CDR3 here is CASSAGTLRNIQYF.

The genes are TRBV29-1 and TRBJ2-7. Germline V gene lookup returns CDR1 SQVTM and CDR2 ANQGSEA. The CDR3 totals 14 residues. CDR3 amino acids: CSVVWAGRAYEQYF.

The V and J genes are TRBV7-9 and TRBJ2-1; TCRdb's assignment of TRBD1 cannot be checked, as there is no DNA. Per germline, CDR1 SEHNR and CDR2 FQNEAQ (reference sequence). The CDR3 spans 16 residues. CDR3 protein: CASSSGGRTGYNEQFF.

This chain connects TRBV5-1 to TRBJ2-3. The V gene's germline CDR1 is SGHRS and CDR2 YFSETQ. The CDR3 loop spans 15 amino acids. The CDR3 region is CASSLAEGPTDTQYF.